A single sample gave rise to the 10 T cell receptor beta chains below, sequenced in a study of OX40 agonist ivuxolimab in advanced cancers. Generated by immunoSEQ multiplex PCR, the TCRdb table keeps only in-frame clones and is missing some. The sample carries around 110,000 clones, about 93% recorded once. The material was CD4+ or CD8+ T cells sorted from blood, obtained in a trial of the OX40 agonist ivuxolimab. All receptors come from an adult with an advanced solid tumor such as melanoma, head and neck, liver or kidney cancer.

The CDR3 DNA follows: TGTGCCAGCAGTTTAAGGGCCGGGGAGCTGTTTTTT. Protein product: CASSLRAGELFF. This sequence joins TRBV27 and TRBJ2-2; D not resolved. Trimming removed 2 bases from V and 6 bases from J, with 4 bases in between. The CDR3 totals 12 residues. Germline V CDR1 and CDR2: MNHEY, SMNVEV (reference sequence).

The chain employs TRBV7-3 and TRBJ2-3; a weak D match, TRBD1 (5 bases). This CDR3 has 16 amino acids. The germline V gene has CDR1 SGHTA and CDR2 FQGTGA. Trimming took 5 bases from V and 2 from J, leaving 17 bases between them. Written as DNA, the CDR3 is TGTGCCAGCAGCCACCTGGACGGCGGACACACAGATACGCAGTATTTT. Translated, it gives CASSHLDGGHTDTQYF.

The J gene is TRBJ2-3, the V gene TRBV29-1; perhaps D is TRBD1 or TRBD2 (6 bases each). Germline-derived CDR1 and CDR2 are SQVTM and ANQGSEA. V lost 3 bases to trimming and J lost 6 bases, with 19 bases between them. The CDR3 extends over 15 amino acids. The CDR3 DNA sequence: TGCAGCGTTGAGGGCACGGGGGCCTTTAAGGATACGCAGTATTTT. Amino acid sequence: CSVEGTGAFKDTQYF.

This sequence joins TRBV6-1 and TRBJ1-1; D perhaps matches TRBD1 (6 bases). CDR1 and CDR2 from the germline V gene are MNHNS and SASEGT. The V gene lost 11 bases and the J gene lost 2 bases, with 18 bases spanning the gap. This CDR3 has 14 residues. CDR3: CASPRGIPNTEAFF. CDR3 DNA sequence: TGTGCCTCTCCAAGGGGGATCCCTAACACTGAAGCTTTCTTT.

This clone has just one count. V gene TRBV7-2 combines with J gene TRBJ2-5; 8 bases match TRBD1. The CDR3 loop spans 14 amino acids. The J segment lost 5 bases and the V segment lost 4 bases, leaving 6 bases of the junction unmatched. The germline V gene encodes CDR1 SGHTA and CDR2 FQGNSA. As DNA, the CDR3 is TGTGCCAGCAGCTGGACAGGGCCGCGTGAGACCCAGTACTTC. Translating it yields CASSWTGPRETQYF.

The chain employs TRBV14 and TRBJ2-3; possibly TRBD2 for D (6 bases). This CDR3 region has 16 residues. The V end lost 2 bases, the J end lost 2 bases, and 14 bases lay between the germline ends. Germline CDR1 reads SGHDN; CDR2 reads FVKESK. The CDR3 protein is CASSQPGDQPTDTQYF. The DNA of the CDR3 is TGTGCCAGCAGCCAACCGGGGGACCAACCCACAGATACGCAGTATTTT.

The rearrangement uses TRBV19 and TRBJ1-2, with 9 bases matching TRBD1. The CDR3 runs to 11 residues. The V segment lost 11 bases and the J segment 8 bases; nucleotides outside the gene matches: 6. From germline, CDR1 is LNHDA and CDR2 SQIVND (reference sequence). For the CDR3, the DNA is TGTGCCGCCCAGGACAGGGGAGGCTACACCTTC. Its translation is CAAQDRGGYTF.

This clone was counted a single time. The V call is TRBV5-1, the J call TRBJ2-6; tentatively, D is TRBD1 (6 bases). The CDR3 extends over 15 amino acids. CDR1 is SGHRS and CDR2 is YFSETQ in the germline V gene. V was clipped by 3 bases and J by 4 bases, with 11 bases between them. CDR3 DNA sequence: TGCGCCAGCAGCTCTACAGGGAACGGGGCCAACGTCCTGACTTTC. Encoded protein: CASSSTGNGANVLTF. Looking up the rest from reference TRBV5-1 and TRBJ2-6 gives the full variable domain: KAGVTQTPRYLIKTRGQQVTLSCSPISGHRSVSWYQQTPGQGLQFLFEYFSETQRNKGNFPGRFSGRQFSNSRSEMNVSTLELGDSALYLCASSSTGNGANVLTFGAGSRLTVL.

The chain is built from TRBV7-2 and TRBJ2-4; a possible D gene is TRBD1 (5 bases). V gave up 5 bases and J gave up 0 bases, with 14 bases separating them. Germline loops: CDR1 SGHTA, CDR2 FQGNSA. The CDR3 loop spans 16 amino acids. The CDR3, as DNA: TGTGCCAGCAGCCCTCAGGGCGGTCTAGCCAAAAACATTCAGTACTTC. Protein product: CASSPQGGLAKNIQYF.

With respect to this clone: This CDR3 is also generated by other DNA sequences in the sample. CDR3 DNA sequence: TGTGCCAGCCGGGGAGAGAACACCGGGGAGCTGTTTTTT. Its translation is CASRGENTGELFF. The chain is built from TRBV2 and TRBJ2-2, with D possibly TRBD2 on 5 matching bases. The CDR3 totals 13 residues. The V gene lost 8 bases and the J gene lost 1 base, with 8 bases spanning the gap. The germline CDR1 and CDR2 sequences are SNHLY and FYNNEI.